The table lists the clone carrying this TCR beta chain with many counts. The sample belongs to a study of prognosis after radiotherapy for stage I lung cancer. About the study: Adenocarcinomas accounted for the tumors of roughly eleven patients, and squamous cell carcinomas for those of six to eight. Distant metastases after radiotherapy occurred in several patients at a median of approximately seven months; about 15 showed no significant progression. As radiotherapy, SBRT was administered in 3 to 5 fractions with a biologically effective dose of at least 100 Gy.

Researchers used two-round multiplex PCR to amplify TCR beta CDR3 starting from genomic DNA. Primers targeting each individual TRBV and TRBJ gene were applied in first-round PCR. From the multiplex PCR reads, TCRdb called clonotypes with MiXCR, one entry per CDR3 protein. The repertoire holds under 20,000 distinct CDR3 sequences, with roughly 47% as singletons. Sequenced material: PBMCs, taken before or after stereotactic body radiation therapy (not recorded which). The receptor's source is a donor over 45 with non-small cell lung cancer.

CDR3: CASSLTHRSMNTEAFF. The CDR3, as DNA: TGTGCCAGCAGTTTGACCCACAGAAGCATGAACACTGAAGCTTTCTTT. This sequence joins TRBV28 and TRBJ1-1; D is ambiguous. V lost 3 bases, J lost 0 bases, and 14 bases lay in between. The V gene's germline CDR1 is MDHEN and CDR2 SYDVKM. The length of the CDR3 is 16 residues.